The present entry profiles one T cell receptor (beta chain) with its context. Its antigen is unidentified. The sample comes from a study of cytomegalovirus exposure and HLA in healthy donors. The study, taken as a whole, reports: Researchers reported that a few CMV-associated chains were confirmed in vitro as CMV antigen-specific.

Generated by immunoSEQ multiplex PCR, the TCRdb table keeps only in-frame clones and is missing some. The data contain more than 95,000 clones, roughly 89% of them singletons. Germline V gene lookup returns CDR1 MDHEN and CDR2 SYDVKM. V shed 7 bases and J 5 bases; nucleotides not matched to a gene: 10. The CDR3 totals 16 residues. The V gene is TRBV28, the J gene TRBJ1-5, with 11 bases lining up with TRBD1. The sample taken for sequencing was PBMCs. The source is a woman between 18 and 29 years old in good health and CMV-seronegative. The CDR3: CASTLLSDRGHQPQHF. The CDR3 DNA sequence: TGTGCCAGCACCCTTCTATCGGACAGGGGGCATCAGCCCCAGCATTTT.